The subject of this entry is one T cell receptor (beta chain). The primer mix had 60 Vbeta and 13 Jbeta primers. The method was immunoSEQ multiplex PCR; TCRdb's version includes in-frame clones alone and lacks a portion of them. The data show approximately 170,000 clones, 60% to 80% seen once. The CDR3 has 18 residues. Germline V gives CDR1 SGHNT, CDR2 YENEEA. V lost 1 base and J 0 bases, leaving 16 bases between the germline ends. These data come from a study of cytomegalovirus exposure and HLA in healthy donors. This TCR derives from a woman between 40 and 55 years old in good health and CMV-seropositive. Sequences were obtained from PBMCs. The chain links TRBV11-3 to TRBJ2-1, with D possibly being TRBD2 (7 bases). The CDR3 DNA sequence: TGTGCCAGCAGCTTAGGGTTAGGGGGAGGGAGCTCCTACAATGAGCAGTTCTTC. This codes for CASSLGLGGGSSYNEQFF.